The clone carrying this T cell receptor beta chain has a count of ten or more. What it binds is not known. The data were obtained in a study of CD8+CD57+ T cells in acquired aplastic anemia. Study overall: Sorted CD4+ and CD8+ cells gave a mean 3.2 ug DNA, range roughly 0.19 to 30 ug. The study's findings and limits: Patients and controls shared approximately 30 CD8+ CDR3 sequences.

V lost 3 bases, J lost 4 bases, and 9 bases lay in between. Germline-derived CDR1 and CDR2 are MNHEY and SMNVEV (reference sequence). The CDR3 totals 13 residues. The sequenced patients had an expansion of CD8+CD57+ cells seen by flow cytometry. Investigators profiled TCR beta VDJ and CDR3 from genomic DNA template. TCRdb recomputed calls from the reads with MiXCR, one row per CDR3 protein. The data contain 89,000 or so distinct CDR3 sequences, 55% to 70% of them seen just once; the ten biggest clones take up less than 75%. The sequence was obtained from a human donor with aplastic anemia. The sample comprised sorted CD4+, CD8+, or CD8+CD57+ T cells (not recorded which) from PBMCs. V usage is TRBV27 and J usage is TRBJ1-1; D is uncertain. As DNA, the CDR3 is TGTGCCAGCAGTTTGGGGATAAGCACTGAAGCTTTCTTT. Protein: CASSLGISTEAFF.